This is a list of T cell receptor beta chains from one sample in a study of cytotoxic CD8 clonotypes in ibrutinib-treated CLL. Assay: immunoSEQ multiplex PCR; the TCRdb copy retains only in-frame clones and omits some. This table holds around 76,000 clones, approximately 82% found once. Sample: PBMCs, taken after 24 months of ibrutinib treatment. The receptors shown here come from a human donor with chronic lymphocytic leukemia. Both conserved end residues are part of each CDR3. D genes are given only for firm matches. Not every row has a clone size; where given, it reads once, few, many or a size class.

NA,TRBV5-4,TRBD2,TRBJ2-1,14,TGTGCCACAAATAGCGGGAGAAGTTTGGGTGAGCAGTTCTTC,CATNSGRSLGEQFF
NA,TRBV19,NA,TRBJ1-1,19,TGTGCCAGTAGCCAAAATCAAATCGGGGGAAGGTCGACGAGAACTGAAGCTTTCTTT,CASSQNQIGGRSTRTEAFF
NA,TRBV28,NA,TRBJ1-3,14,TGTGCCAGCAGCCTGACTGTTTCTGGAAACACCATATATTTT,CASSLTVSGNTIYF
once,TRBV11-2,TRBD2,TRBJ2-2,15,TGTGCCAGCACCCCGGGGACTAGCGGGACCGGGGAGCTGTTTTTT,CASTPGTSGTGELFF
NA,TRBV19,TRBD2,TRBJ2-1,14,TGTGCCAGTAGTCCTCTAGCGGGGTACAATGAGCAGTTCTTC,CASSPLAGYNEQFF
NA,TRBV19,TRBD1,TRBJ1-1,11,TGTGCCAGTAGAAAGGACAGGGGGTATTTCTTT,CASRKDRGYFF
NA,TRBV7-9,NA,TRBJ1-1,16,TGTGCCAGCAGCCCCACCCGGGGCCGCCGAGCCACTGAAGCTTTCTTT,CASSPTRGRRATEAFF
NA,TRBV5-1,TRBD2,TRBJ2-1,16,TGCGCCAGCAGCTTGCTAGCGGGAGGGCCATTCAATGAGCAGTTCTTC,CASSLLAGGPFNEQFF
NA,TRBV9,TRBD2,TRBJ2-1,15,TGTGCCAGCAGCGTAACTAGCGGGATGGGGAATGAGCAGTTCTTC,CASSVTSGMGNEQFF
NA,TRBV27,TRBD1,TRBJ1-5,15,TGTGCCAGCAGTTCGGGACAGTATAGCAATCAGCCCCAGCATTTT,CASSSGQYSNQPQHF
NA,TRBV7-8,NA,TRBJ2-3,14,TGTGCCAGCAGCTTAAGGGACTTCGCAGATACGCAGTATTTT,CASSLRDFADTQYF
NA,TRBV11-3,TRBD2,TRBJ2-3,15,TGTGCCAGCAGCTCGGGCAGCGGGAGTTCAGATACGCAGTATTTT,CASSSGSGSSDTQYF
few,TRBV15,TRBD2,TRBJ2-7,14,TGTGCCACCAGCAGAGACTCTAGCGGGTACGAGCAGTACTTC,CATSRDSSGYEQYF
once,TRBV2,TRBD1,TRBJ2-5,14,TGTGCCAGCAGCCAGGACAGGTACCAAGAGACCCAGTACTTC,CASSQDRYQETQYF
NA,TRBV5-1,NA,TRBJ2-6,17,TGCGCCAGCAGCTTGGATTCCAGGCCGGGAGGGGCCAACGTCCTGACTTTC,CASSLDSRPGGANVLTF
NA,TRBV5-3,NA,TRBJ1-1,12,TGTGCCAGAAGCTTTTTGGGCACTGAAGCTTTCTTT,CARSFLGTEAFF
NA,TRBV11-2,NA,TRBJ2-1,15,TGTGCCAGCAGCTCGGGACCGCACTCCTACAATGAGCAGTTCTTC,CASSSGPHSYNEQFF
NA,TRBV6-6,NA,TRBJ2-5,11,TGTGCCAGCAGCAACGGAGAGACCCAGTACTTC,CASSNGETQYF
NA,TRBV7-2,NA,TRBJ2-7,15,TGTGCCAGCAGCTTAGGAGGAGGCGGGATGCGTGAGCAGTACTTC,CASSLGGGGMREQYF
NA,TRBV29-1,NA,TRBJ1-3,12,TGCAGCGTTGAATGGGGTGGAAACACCATATATTTT,CSVEWGGNTIYF